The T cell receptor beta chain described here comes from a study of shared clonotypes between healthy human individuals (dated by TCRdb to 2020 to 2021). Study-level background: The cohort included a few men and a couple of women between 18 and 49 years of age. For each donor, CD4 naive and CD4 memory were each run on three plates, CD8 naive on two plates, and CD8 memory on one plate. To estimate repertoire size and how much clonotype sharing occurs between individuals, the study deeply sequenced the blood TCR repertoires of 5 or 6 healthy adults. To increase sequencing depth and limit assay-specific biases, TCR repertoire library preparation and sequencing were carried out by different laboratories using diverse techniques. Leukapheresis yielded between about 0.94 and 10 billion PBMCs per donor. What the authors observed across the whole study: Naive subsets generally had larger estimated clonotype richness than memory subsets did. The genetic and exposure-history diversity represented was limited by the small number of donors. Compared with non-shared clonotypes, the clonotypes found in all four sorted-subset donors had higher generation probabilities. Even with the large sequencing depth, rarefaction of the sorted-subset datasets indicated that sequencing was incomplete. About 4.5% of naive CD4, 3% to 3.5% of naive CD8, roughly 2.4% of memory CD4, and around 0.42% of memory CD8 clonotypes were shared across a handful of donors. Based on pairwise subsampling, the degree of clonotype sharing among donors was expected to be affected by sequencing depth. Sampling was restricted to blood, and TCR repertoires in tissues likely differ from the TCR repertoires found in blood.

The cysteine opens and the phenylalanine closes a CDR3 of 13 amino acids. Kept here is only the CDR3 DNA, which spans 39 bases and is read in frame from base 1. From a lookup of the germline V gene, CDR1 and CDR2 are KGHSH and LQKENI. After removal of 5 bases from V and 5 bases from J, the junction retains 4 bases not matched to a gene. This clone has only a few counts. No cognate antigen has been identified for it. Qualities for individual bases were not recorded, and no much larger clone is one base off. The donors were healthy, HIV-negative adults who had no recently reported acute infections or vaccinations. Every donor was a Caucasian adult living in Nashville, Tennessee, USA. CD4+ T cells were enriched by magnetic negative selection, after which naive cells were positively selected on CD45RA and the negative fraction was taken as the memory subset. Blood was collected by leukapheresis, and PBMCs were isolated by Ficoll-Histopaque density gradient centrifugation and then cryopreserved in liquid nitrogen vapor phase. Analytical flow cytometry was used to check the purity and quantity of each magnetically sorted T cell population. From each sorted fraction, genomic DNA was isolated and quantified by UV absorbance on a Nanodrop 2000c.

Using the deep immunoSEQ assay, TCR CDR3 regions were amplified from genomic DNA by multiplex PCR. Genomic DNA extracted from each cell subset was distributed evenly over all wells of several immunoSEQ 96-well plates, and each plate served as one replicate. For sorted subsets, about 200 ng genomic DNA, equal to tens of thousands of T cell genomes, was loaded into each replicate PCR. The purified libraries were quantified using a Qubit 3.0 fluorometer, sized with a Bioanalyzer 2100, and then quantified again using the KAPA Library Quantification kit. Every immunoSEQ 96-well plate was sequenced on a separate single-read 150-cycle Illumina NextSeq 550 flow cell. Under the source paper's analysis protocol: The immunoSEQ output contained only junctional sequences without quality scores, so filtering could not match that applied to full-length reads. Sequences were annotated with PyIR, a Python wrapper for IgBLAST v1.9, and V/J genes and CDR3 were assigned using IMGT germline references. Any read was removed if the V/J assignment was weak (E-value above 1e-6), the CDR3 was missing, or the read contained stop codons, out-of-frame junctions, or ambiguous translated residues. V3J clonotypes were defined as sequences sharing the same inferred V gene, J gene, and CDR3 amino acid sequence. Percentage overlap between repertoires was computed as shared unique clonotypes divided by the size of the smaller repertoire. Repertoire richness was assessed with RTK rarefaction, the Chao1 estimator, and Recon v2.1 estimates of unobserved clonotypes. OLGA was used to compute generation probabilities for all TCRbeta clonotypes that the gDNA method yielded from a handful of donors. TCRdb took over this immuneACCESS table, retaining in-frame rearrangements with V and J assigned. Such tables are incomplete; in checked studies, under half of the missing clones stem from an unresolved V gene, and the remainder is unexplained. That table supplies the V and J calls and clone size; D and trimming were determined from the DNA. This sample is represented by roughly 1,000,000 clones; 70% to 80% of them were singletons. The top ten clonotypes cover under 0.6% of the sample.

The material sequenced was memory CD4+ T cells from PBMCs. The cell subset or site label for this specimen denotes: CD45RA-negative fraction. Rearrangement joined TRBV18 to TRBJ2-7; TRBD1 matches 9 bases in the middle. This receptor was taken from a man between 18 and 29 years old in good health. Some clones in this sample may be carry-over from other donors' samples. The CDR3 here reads CASSSGQGNEQYF. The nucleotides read TGTGCCAGCTCATCGGGACAGGGAAACGAGCAGTACTTC.